This is a list of T cell receptor beta chains from one sample in a study of Graves' ophthalmopathy and Graves' hyperthyroidism. In TCRdb, the multiplex PCR reads were re-called with MiXCR into one record per CDR3 protein. Of approximately 480,000 distinct CDR3 sequences in the sample, about 15% were seen once. Sequencing was done on a sample of blood. Receptors originate from a woman in her 30s with Graves' ophthalmopathy. Both conserved end residues are part of each CDR3. The D gene is left open where the match is weak. Expanded clones get a size class; other rows say once, few or many, or leave the size out.

V gene: TRBV6-2/TRBV6-3
D gene: TRBD2
J gene: TRBJ2-7
clone size: many
CDR3 protein: CASSNSGLAHEQYF
CDR3 DNA: TGTGCCAGCAGTAATTCGGGACTAGCCCACGAGCAGTACTTC

V gene: TRBV20-1
D gene: TRBD1
J gene: TRBJ1-3
clone size: many
CDR3 protein: CSALLGQISGNTIYF
CDR3 DNA: TGCAGTGCGCTCTTGGGACAGATCTCTGGAAACACCATATATTTT

V gene: TRBV12-3/TRBV12-4
D gene: TRBD1
J gene: TRBJ1-2
clone size: many
CDR3 protein: CASSSGTGLPGYTF
CDR3 DNA: TGTGCCAGCAGTTCCGGGACAGGGCTCCCTGGCTACACCTTC

V gene: TRBV6-2/TRBV6-3
D gene: -
J gene: TRBJ1-5
clone size: many
CDR3 protein: CASSYPGDQPQHF
CDR3 DNA: TGTGCCAGCAGTTATCCTGGTGATCAGCCCCAGCATTTT

V gene: TRBV12-3/TRBV12-4
D gene: TRBD2
J gene: TRBJ2-1
clone size: many
CDR3 protein: CASRPGTSGSSYNEQFF
CDR3 DNA: TGTGCCAGCAGACCCGGGACTAGCGGAAGCTCCTACAATGAGCAGTTCTTC

V gene: TRBV14
D gene: -
J gene: TRBJ2-7
clone size: many
CDR3 protein: CASSQEYGTNYEQYF
CDR3 DNA: TGTGCCAGCAGCCAAGAATACGGGACCAACTACGAGCAGTACTTC

V gene: TRBV10-1
D gene: TRBD1
J gene: TRBJ2-6
clone size: many
CDR3 protein: CASGGQGARGANVLTF
CDR3 DNA: TGCGCCAGTGGCGGACAGGGGGCGCGAGGGGCCAACGTCCTGACTTTC

V gene: TRBV2
D gene: TRBD1
J gene: TRBJ2-7
clone size: few
CDR3 protein: CASSGRPGTGGQEQYF
CDR3 DNA: TGTGCCAGCAGTGGAAGACCCGGGACAGGGGGCCAAGAGCAGTACTTC

V gene: TRBV24-1
D gene: -
J gene: TRBJ2-7
clone size: many
CDR3 protein: CATSDARKGPYEQYF
CDR3 DNA: TGTGCCACCAGTGATGCCCGGAAGGGCCCCTACGAGCAGTACTTC

V gene: TRBV7-3
D gene: -
J gene: TRBJ2-7
clone size: many
CDR3 protein: CASSLTGPRGTYYEQYF
CDR3 DNA: TGTGCCAGCAGCTTAACGGGGCCACGGGGGACCTACTACGAGCAGTACTTC

V gene: TRBV6-5
D gene: -
J gene: TRBJ1-2
clone size: many
CDR3 protein: CASSYSTTGNYGYTF
CDR3 DNA: TGTGCCAGCAGTTACTCGACGACAGGCAACTATGGCTACACCTTC

V gene: TRBV6-1
D gene: TRBD1
J gene: TRBJ1-2
clone size: many
CDR3 protein: CASRRTGGSGYTF
CDR3 DNA: TGTGCCAGCAGGCGGACAGGGGGCAGTGGCTACACCTTC

V gene: TRBV30
D gene: TRBD1
J gene: TRBJ2-3
clone size: -
CDR3 protein: CAWNRGRTDTQYF
CDR3 DNA: TGTGCCTGGAACAGGGGGCGTACAGATACGCAGTATTTT

V gene: TRBV11-2
D gene: TRBD2
J gene: TRBJ2-7
clone size: -
CDR3 protein: CASSTRTSAYEQYF
CDR3 DNA: TGTGCCAGCAGCACCCGGACTAGCGCCTACGAGCAGTACTTC

V gene: TRBV12-3/TRBV12-4
D gene: -
J gene: TRBJ1-1
clone size: many
CDR3 protein: CASSPLRARTEAFF
CDR3 DNA: TGTGCCAGTTCTCCCCTAAGGGCCCGGACTGAAGCTTTCTTT

V gene: TRBV3-1
D gene: -
J gene: TRBJ1-6
clone size: few
CDR3 protein: CASSPKKTAYSSYNSPLHF
CDR3 DNA: TGTGCCAGCAGCCCTAAGAAGACAGCGTATAGCTCCTATAATTCACCCCTCCACTTT

V gene: TRBV4-1
D gene: -
J gene: TRBJ1-2
clone size: many
CDR3 protein: CASSQEAGTTNYGYTF
CDR3 DNA: TGCGCCAGCAGCCAAGAGGCAGGGACAACTAACTATGGCTACACCTTC

V gene: TRBV7-8
D gene: -
J gene: TRBJ1-1
clone size: many
CDR3 protein: CASSRPGYTEAFF
CDR3 DNA: TGTGCCAGCAGCCGGCCGGGGTACACTGAAGCTTTCTTT

V gene: TRBV19
D gene: TRBD2
J gene: TRBJ2-7
clone size: many
CDR3 protein: CASSIVRGGRSYEQYF
CDR3 DNA: TGTGCCAGTAGTATAGTTCGCGGGGGGCGCTCCTACGAGCAGTACTTC

V gene: TRBV9
D gene: -
J gene: TRBJ2-3
clone size: many
CDR3 protein: CASAGDTDTQYF
CDR3 DNA: TGTGCCAGCGCGGGCGACACAGATACGCAGTATTTT

V gene: TRBV20-1
D gene: -
J gene: TRBJ2-4
clone size: many
CDR3 protein: CSARASAKNIQYF
CDR3 DNA: TGCAGTGCTAGAGCTAGCGCCAAAAACATTCAGTACTTC

V gene: TRBV18
D gene: -
J gene: TRBJ1-1
clone size: many
CDR3 protein: CASSPPYRNTEAFF
CDR3 DNA: TGTGCCAGCTCACCACCATACAGGAACACTGAAGCTTTCTTT